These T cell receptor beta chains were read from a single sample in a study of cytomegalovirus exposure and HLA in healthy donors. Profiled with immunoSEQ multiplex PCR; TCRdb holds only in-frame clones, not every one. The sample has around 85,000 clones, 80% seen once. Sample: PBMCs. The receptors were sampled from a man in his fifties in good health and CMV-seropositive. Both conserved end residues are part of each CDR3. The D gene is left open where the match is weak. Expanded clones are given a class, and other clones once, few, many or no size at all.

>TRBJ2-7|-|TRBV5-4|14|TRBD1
CASSRRDRAGEQYF
TGTGCCAGCAGCCGCCGGGACAGGGCTGGGGAGCAGTACTTC
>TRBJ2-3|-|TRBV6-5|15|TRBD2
CASSYYTSGRDTQYF
TGTGCCAGCAGTTACTACACTAGCGGGAGAGATACGCAGTATTTT
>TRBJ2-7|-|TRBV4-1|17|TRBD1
CASSQEGPLQGAYEQYF
TGCGCCAGCAGCCAAGAGGGGCCGCTACAGGGGGCCTACGAGCAGTACTTC
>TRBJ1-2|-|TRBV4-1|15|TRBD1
CASSQISDRSYGYTF
TGCGCCAGCAGCCAAATTTCGGACAGGAGCTATGGCTACACCTTC
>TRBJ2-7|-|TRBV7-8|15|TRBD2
CASRPLAGGPYEQYF
TGTGCCAGCAGACCCCTAGCGGGAGGGCCCTACGAGCAGTACTTC
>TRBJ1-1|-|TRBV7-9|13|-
CSSSFGEIAEAFF
TGTTCCAGCAGCTTTGGGGAGATCGCTGAAGCTTTCTTT
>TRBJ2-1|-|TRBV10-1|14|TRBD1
CASRAGTGGSEQFF
TGCGCCAGCAGGGCCGGGACAGGGGGCAGTGAGCAGTTCTTC
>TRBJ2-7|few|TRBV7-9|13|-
CASSLPGAYEQYF
TGTGCCAGCAGCTTACCAGGGGCCTACGAGCAGTACTTC
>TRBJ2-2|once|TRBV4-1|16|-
CASSQEVRANTGELFF
TGTGCCAGCAGCCAAGAGGTTAGAGCGAACACCGGGGAGCTGTTTTTT
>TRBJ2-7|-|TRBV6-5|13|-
CASSEVRSYEQYF
TGTGCCAGCAGTGAAGTGCGGTCCTACGAGCAGTACTTC
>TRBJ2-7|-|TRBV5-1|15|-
CASSLQNTGISEQYF
TGCGCCAGCAGCTTACAAAACACAGGGATCAGTGAGCAGTACTTC
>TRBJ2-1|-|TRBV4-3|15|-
CASSQVSAGNNEQFF
TGCGCCAGCAGCCAAGTTTCGGCAGGGAACAATGAGCAGTTCTTC
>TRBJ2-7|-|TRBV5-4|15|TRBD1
CASSYTGTGTYEQYF
TGTGCCAGCAGCTATACCGGGACAGGGACCTACGAGCAGTACTTC
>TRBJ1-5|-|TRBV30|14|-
CAWSVNMRDQPQHF
TGTGCCTGGAGTGTCAACATGAGGGATCAGCCCCAGCATTTT
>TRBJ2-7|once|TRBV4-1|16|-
CASSQVYGGSSYEQYF
TGCGCCAGCAGCCAAGTGTATGGGGGGAGCTCCTACGAGCAGTACTTC
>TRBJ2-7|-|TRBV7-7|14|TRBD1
CASSLGQDATEQYF
TGTGCCAGCAGCTTGGGACAGGACGCGACTGAGCAGTACTTC